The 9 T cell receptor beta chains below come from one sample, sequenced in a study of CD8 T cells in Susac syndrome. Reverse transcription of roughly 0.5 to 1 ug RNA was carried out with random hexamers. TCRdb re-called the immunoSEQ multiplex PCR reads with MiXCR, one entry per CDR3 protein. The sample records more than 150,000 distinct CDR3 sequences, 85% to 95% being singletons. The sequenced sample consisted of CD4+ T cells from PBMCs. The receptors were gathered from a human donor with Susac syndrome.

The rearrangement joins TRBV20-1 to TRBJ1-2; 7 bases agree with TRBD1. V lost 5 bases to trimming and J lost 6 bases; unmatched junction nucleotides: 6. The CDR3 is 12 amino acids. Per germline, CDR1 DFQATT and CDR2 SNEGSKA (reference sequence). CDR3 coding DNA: TGCAGTGCTCAGGGGGATGTTGATGGCTACACCTTC. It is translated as CSAQGDVDGYTF.

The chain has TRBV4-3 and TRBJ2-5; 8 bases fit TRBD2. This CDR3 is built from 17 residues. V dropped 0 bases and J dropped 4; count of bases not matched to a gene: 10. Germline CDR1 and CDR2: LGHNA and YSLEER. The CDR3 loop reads CASSQDRYGGALETQYF. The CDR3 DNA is TGCGCCAGCAGCCAAGATCGGTACGGGGGGGCCTTAGAGACCCAGTACTTC.

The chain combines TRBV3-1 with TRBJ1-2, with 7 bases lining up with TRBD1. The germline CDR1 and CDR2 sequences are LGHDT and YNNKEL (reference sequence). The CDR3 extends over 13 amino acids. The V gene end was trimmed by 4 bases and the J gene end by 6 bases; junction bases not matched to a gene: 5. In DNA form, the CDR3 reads TGTGCCAGCAGCCGATCCGGGACAGATGGCTACACCTTC. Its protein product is CASSRSGTDGYTF. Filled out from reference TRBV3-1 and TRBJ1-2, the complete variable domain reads DTAVSQTPKYLVTQMGNDKSIKCEQNLGHDTMYWYKQDSKKFLKIMFSYNNKELIINETVPNRFSPKSPDKAHLNLHINSLELGDSAVYFCASSRSGTDGYTFGSGTRLTVV.

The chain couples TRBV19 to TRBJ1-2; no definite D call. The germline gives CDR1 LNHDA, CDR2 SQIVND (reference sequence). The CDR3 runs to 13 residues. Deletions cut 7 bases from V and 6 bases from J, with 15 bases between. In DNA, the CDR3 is TGTGCCAGTACCAAAAGGGAATTTGATGGCTACACCTTC. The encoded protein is CASTKREFDGYTF.

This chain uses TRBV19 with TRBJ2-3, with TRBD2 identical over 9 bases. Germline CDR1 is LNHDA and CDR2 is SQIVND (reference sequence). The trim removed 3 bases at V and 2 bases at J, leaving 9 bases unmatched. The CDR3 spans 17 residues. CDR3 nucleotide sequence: TGTGCCAGTAGTATCCTAGCGGGGCCTACTCCCACAGATACGCAGTATTTT. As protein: CASSILAGPTPTDTQYF.

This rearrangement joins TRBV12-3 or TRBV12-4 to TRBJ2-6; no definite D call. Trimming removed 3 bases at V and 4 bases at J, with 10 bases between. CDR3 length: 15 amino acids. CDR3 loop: CASSFVSAGANVLTF. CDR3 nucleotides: TGTGCCAGCAGTTTCGTTTCCGCGGGGGCCAACGTCCTGACTTTC.

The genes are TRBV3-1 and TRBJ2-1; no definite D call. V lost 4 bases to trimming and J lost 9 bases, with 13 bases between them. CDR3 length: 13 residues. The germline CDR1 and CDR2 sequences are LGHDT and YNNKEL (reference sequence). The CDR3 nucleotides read TGTGCCAGCAGCCGCGAGCCTGCAATTGAGCAGTTCTTC. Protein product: CASSREPAIEQFF.

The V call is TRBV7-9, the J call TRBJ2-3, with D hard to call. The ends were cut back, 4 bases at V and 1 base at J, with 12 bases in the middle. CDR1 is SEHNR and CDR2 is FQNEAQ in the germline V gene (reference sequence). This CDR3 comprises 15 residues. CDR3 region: CASSSSGPGTDTQYF. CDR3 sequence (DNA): TGTGCCAGCAGCTCCAGTGGCCCGGGCACAGATACGCAGTATTTT. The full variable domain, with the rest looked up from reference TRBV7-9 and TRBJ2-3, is DTGVSQNPRHKITKRGQNVTFRCDPISEHNRLYWYRQTLGQGPEFLTYFQNEAQLEKSRLLSDRFSAERPKGSFSTLEIQRTEQGDSAMYLCASSSSGPGTDTQYFGPGTRLTVL.

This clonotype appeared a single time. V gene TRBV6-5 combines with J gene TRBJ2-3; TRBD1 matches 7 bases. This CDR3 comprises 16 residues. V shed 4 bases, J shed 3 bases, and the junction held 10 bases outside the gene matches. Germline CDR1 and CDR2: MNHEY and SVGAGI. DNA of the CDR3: TGTGCCAGCAGTTCCCTTTCTAGGGGGCTAACAGATACGCAGTATTTT. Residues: CASSSLSRGLTDTQYF.